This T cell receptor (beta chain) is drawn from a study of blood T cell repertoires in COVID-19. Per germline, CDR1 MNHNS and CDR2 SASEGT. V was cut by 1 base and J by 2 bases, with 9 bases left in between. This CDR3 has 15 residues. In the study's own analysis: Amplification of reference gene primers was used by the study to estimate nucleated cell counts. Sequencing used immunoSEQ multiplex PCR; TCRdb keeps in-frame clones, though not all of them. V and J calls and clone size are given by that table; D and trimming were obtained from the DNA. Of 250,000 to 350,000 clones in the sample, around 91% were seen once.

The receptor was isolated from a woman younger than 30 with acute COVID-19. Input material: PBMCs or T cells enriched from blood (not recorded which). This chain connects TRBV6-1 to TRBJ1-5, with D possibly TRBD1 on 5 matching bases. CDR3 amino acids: CASSEGAGRNQPQHF. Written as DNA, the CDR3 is TGTGCCAGCAGTGAAGGGGCAGGGCGCAATCAGCCCCAGCATTTT.